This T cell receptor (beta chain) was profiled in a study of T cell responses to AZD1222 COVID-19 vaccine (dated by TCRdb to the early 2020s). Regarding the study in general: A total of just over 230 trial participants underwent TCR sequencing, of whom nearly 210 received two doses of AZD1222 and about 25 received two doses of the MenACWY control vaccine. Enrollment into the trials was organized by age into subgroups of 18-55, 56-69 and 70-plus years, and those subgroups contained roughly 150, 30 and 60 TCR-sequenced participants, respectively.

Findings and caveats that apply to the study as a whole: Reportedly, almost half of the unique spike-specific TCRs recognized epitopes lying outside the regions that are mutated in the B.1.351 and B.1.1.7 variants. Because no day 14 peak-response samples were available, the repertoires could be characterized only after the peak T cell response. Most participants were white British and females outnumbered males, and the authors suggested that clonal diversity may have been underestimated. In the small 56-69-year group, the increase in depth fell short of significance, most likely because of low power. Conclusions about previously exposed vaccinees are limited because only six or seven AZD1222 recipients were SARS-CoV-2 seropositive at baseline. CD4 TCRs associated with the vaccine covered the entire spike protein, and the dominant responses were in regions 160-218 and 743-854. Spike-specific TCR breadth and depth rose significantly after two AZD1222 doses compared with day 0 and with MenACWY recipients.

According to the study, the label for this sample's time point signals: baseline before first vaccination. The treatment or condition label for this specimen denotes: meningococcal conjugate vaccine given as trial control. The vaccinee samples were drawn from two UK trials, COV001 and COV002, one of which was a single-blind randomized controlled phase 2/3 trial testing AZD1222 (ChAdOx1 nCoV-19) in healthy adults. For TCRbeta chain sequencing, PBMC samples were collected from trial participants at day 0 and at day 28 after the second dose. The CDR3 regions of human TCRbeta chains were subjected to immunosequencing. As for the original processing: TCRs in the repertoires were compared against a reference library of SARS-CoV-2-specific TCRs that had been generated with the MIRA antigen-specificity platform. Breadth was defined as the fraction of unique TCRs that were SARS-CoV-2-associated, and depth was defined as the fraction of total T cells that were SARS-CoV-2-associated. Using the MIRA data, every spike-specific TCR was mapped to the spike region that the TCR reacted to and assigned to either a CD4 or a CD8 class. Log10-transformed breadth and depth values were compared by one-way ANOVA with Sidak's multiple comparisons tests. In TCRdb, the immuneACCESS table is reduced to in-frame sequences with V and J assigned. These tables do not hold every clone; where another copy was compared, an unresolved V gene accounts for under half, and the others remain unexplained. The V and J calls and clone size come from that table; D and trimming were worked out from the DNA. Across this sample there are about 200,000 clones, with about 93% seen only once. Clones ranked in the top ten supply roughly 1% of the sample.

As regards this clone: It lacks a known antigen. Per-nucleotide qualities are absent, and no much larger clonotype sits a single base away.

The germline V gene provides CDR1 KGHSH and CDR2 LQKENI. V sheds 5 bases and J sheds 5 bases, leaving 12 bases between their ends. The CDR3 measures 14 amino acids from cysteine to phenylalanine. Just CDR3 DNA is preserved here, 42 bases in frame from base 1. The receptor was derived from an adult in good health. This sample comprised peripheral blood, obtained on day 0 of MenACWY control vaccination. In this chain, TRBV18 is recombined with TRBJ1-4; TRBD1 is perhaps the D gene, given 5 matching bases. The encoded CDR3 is CASSSGLINEKLFF. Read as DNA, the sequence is TGTGCCAGCTCATCGGGACTGATAAATGAAAAACTGTTTTTT.